What follows are 20 T cell receptor beta chains derived from one specimen sequenced in a study of Ad26.COV2.S vaccination and SARS-CoV-2 variants. Sequenced by immunoSEQ multiplex PCR; TCRdb stores in-frame clones only, minus some. The sample lists about 94,000 clones; more than 65% were seen once. The material was peripheral blood, obtained after recovery from COVID-19. Receptors were obtained from a human donor who had recovered from COVID-19.

In nucleotides, the CDR3 is TGTGCCAGCAGCCAAGGAGCGGGAGGAGGCACAGATACGCAGTATTTT. Translation: CASSQGAGGGTDTQYF. The chain combines TRBV3-1 (or the pseudogene TRBV3-2) with TRBJ2-3; 9 positions match TRBD2. V lost 1 base, J lost 1 base, and 3 bases stayed unmatched. CDR1 is LGHDT and CDR2 is YNNKEL in the germline V gene (reference sequence). This CDR3 has 16 residues.

This clone was detected once. J is TRBJ2-7 and V is TRBV28; D may match TRBD1 or TRBD2 (5 bases each). From germline, CDR1 is MDHEN and CDR2 SYDVKM. V lost 6 bases and J lost 6, with 18 bases in between. The CDR3 totals 14 residues. The CDR3 reads CASSRRAAAREQYF. The CDR3 nucleotides read TGTGCCAGCAGCCGCAGGGCAGCGGCTCGCGAGCAGTACTTC.

The genes are TRBV25-1 and TRBJ2-5, with D maybe TRBD2 (6 bases). The CDR3 has 16 residues. Germline V gene lookup returns CDR1 MGHDK and CDR2 SYGVNS. Trimming cost V 4 bases and J 3 bases, with 18 bases left between them. The CDR3 protein is CASSVWGDGNKETQYF. Written as DNA, the CDR3 is TGTGCCAGCAGTGTTTGGGGGGACGGTAATAAAGAGACCCAGTACTTC.

V gene TRBV9 combines with J gene TRBJ2-1, with a weak D call TRBD1 (6 bases). The CDR3 extends over 13 amino acids. Germline assignment: CDR1 SGDLS and CDR2 YYNGEE. V lost 3 bases and J 9 bases, leaving 13 bases between the germline ends. The CDR3 sequence: CASSEHTGSEQFF. As DNA, the CDR3 is TGTGCCAGCAGCGAGCACACAGGGAGTGAGCAGTTCTTC.

The V gene is TRBV7-9, the J gene TRBJ1-1; D is undetermined. Germline V gene lookup returns CDR1 SEHNR and CDR2 FQNEAQ (reference sequence). V was pared by 2 bases and J by 3 bases, with 4 bases between. There are 12 residues in the CDR3. In nucleotides, the CDR3 is TGTGCCAGCAGCTTAACCCACACTGAAGCTTTCTTT. The encoded protein is CASSLTHTEAFF.

The V and J genes are TRBV4-2 and TRBJ2-3, with TRBD2 as a possible D gene (6 bases). Germline CDR1 reads LGHNA; CDR2 reads YNFKEQ. V lost 7 bases and J lost 1, with 9 bases in between. The CDR3 sequence is 13 residues long. The CDR3 DNA sequence: TGTGCCAGCAAGTCTAGCGGCACAGATACGCAGTATTTT. Translated, it gives CASKSSGTDTQYF.

The chain employs TRBV11-2 and TRBJ2-4; D may correspond to TRBD1 or TRBD2 (5 bases each). This CDR3 spans 15 amino acids. Trimming removed 3 bases at V and 5 bases at J, with 14 bases between. Germline V gives CDR1 SGHAT, CDR2 FQNNGV. The CDR3, as DNA: TGTGCCAGCAGCTTTGGGGGAAGCCGGGAAAACATTCAGTACTTC. Translation: CASSFGGSRENIQYF. The complete variable domain, with remaining parts taken from reference TRBV11-2 and TRBJ2-4, reads EAGVAQSPRYKIIEKRQSVAFWCNPISGHATLYWYQQILGQGPKLLIQFQNNGVVDDSQLPKDRFSAERLKGVDSTLKIQPAKLEDSAVYLCASSFGGSRENIQYFGAGTRLSVL.

The rearrangement joins TRBV4-3 to TRBJ2-2, with a possible D match to TRBD1 (6 bases). CDR3 size: 16 residues. The germline V and J ends were trimmed by 1 base and 1 base, with 10 bases remaining between them. From germline, CDR1 is LGHNA and CDR2 YSLEER. CDR3 sequence reads: CASSQGGGLNTGELFF. CDR3 bases: TGCGCCAGCAGCCAAGGAGGGGGTCTGAACACCGGGGAGCTGTTTTTT.

This clone occurred once. The chain is built from TRBV15 and TRBJ2-1, with 8 bases lining up with TRBD2. The germline V gene encodes CDR1 LNHNV and CDR2 YYDKDF (reference sequence). This CDR3 is 18 amino acids long. V trimming: 1 base; J trimming: 5 bases; junction bases outside the gene matches: 13. Here the CDR3 reads CATSRAHGPLAVDNEQFF. CDR3 nucleotide sequence: TGTGCCACCAGCAGAGCTCACGGACCACTAGCGGTTGACAATGAGCAGTTCTTC.

This clone was seen more than once but under ten times. V usage is TRBV12-5 and J usage is TRBJ1-1; D is perhaps TRBD1 (5 bases). This CDR3 has 16 amino acids. V lost 2 bases, J lost 0 bases, and 13 bases lay in between. Germline V gene data show CDR1 as LGHNT and CDR2 as FRNRAP. The CDR3 sequence: CASGLLGELMNTEAFF. For the CDR3, the DNA is TGTGCTAGTGGTTTGTTGGGGGAACTCATGAACACTGAAGCTTTCTTT.

This sequence joins TRBV7-2 and TRBJ2-3; D may be TRBD1 (5 bases). There are 15 residues in the CDR3. Germline V gene lookup returns CDR1 SGHTA and CDR2 FQGNSA. The ends were cut back, 2 bases at V and 0 bases at J, with 9 bases in the middle. CDR3 coding DNA: TGTGCCAGCAGCTTATTGACAGCTAGCACAGATACGCAGTATTTT. This encodes CASSLLTASTDTQYF.

This chain links TRBV7-9 with TRBJ2-7; 8 bases match TRBD2. This CDR3 has 14 amino acids. The V segment lost 5 bases and the J segment 2 bases; nucleotides outside the gene matches: 5. Germline V lookup: CDR1 SEHNR, CDR2 FQNEAQ (reference sequence). CDR3 region: CASSHGGLAYEQYF. Written as DNA, the CDR3 is TGTGCCAGCAGCCATGGGGGACTAGCCTACGAGCAGTACTTC. The variable domain in full, with the rest retrieved from reference TRBV7-9 and TRBJ2-7, is DTGVSQNPRHKITKRGQNVTFRCDPISEHNRLYWYRQTLGQGPEFLTYFQNEAQLEKSRLLSDRFSAERPKGSFSTLEIQRTEQGDSAMYLCASSHGGLAYEQYFGPGTRLTVT.

The gene calls are TRBV7-9 and TRBJ1-2; 7 positions match TRBD1. Unmatched junction bases numbered 11, after V lost 3 bases and J lost 1 base. This CDR3 spans 17 amino acids. Germline V gene lookup returns CDR1 SEHNR and CDR2 FQNEAQ (reference sequence). CDR3 amino acids: CASSLTTGRSLNYGYTF. As DNA, the CDR3 is TGTGCCAGCAGCTTGACGACAGGGCGTAGCCTTAACTATGGCTACACCTTC.

The chain links TRBV14 to TRBJ2-7, with 9 bases lining up with TRBD2. The CDR3 runs 17 residues. Germline V lookup: CDR1 SGHDN, CDR2 FVKESK. V lost 4 bases and J lost 4; bases outside the gene matches: 14. CDR3 in DNA: TGTGCCAGCAGCCTTCCTCGGCGAGCTAGCGGGATTTACGAGCAGTACTTC. It translates to CASSLPRRASGIYEQYF.

The J gene is TRBJ1-2, the V gene TRBV11-3; D is possibly TRBD1 (6 bases). Deletions cut 1 base from V and 4 bases from J, with 13 bases between. The CDR3 totals 15 residues. From germline, CDR1 is SGHNT and CDR2 YENEEA. The CDR3 spells CASSLASGGAYGYTF. The CDR3 region has the DNA TGTGCCAGCAGCTTAGCCTCCGGGGGCGCCTATGGCTACACCTTC.

This sequence joins TRBV27 and TRBJ2-7; D not certain. The CDR3 length is 11 residues. Trimming shortened V by 6 bases and J by 5 bases, and 8 bases separated the two germline ends. Germline lookup yields CDR1 MNHEY and CDR2 SMNVEV (reference sequence). DNA for the CDR3: TGTGCCAGCAGCCGTAGAGACGAGCAGTACTTC. Protein sequence: CASSRRDEQYF.

This rearrangement joins TRBV5-1 to TRBJ2-1; D may be TRBD2 (5 bases). There are 17 residues in the CDR3. The V end was cut by 0 bases, the J end by 3 bases, with 16 bases between. The germline V gene has CDR1 SGHRS and CDR2 YFSETQ. CDR3 nucleotides: TGCGCCAGCAGCTTGGGCGCCCCGGGGAGAATCTACAATGAGCAGTTCTTC. It codes for CASSLGAPGRIYNEQFF.

This clone was detected a few times. The chain carries TRBV4-3 and TRBJ1-2; 7 nucleotides align to TRBD1. The germline V gene encodes CDR1 LGHNA and CDR2 YSLEER. Unmatched junction bases numbered 10, after V lost 4 bases and J lost 8 bases. CDR3 length: 14 amino acids. The CDR3 DNA reads TGCGCCAGCAGCCTCCACAGGGGTTATAGCGGCTACACCTTC. It codes for CASSLHRGYSGYTF.

The genes are TRBV19 and TRBJ1-5; D gene uncertain. CDR1 and CDR2 from the germline V gene are LNHDA and SQIVND (reference sequence). The CDR3 is 14 residues long. Trimming took 3 bases from V and 4 from J, leaving 10 bases between them. In nucleotides, the CDR3 is TGTGCCAGTAGTATCAGGAGCCGTAATCAGCCCCAGCATTTT. Translated, it gives CASSIRSRNQPQHF.

This chain uses TRBV24-1 with TRBJ2-1; 11 bases agree with TRBD2. Trimming took 5 bases from V and 6 from J; bases not matched to a gene: 8. Germline CDR1 KGHDR, CDR2 SFDVKD. This CDR3 has 16 residues. The CDR3 bases are TGTGCCACCAGTGTCCCGACTAGCGGGATCCCCAATGAGCAGTTCTTC. Translating gives CATSVPTSGIPNEQFF.